The sequence of this TCR beta chain was determined in a study of T-cell reconstitution after alpha-beta-depleted transplantation in children. Trimming left V 0 bases short and J 8 bases short, with 12 bases between. The CDR3 is 14 residues long. Germline CDR1 LGHNA, CDR2 YSLEER. Molecular barcoding with unique molecular identifiers was used for the TCRbeta library. TCRdb ran MiXCR on the PCR reads and lists one entry per CDR3 protein. The sample has hundreds of thousands of distinct CDR3 sequences, about a sixth seen once; the top ten hold approximately 28%. Study-level results: After transplant, high TCRbeta diversity at day 60 in some patients arose from surviving recipient T cells and thymic progenitors.

The table lists this clonotype with many counts. Its antigen is still unknown. This sequence was found in a boy younger than two who had a stem cell transplant for Wiskott-Aldrich syndrome, so the T cells may come from the graft donor. The chain is built from TRBV4-3 and TRBJ2-3; possible D gene TRBD1, 5 bases. The material was PBMCs, mostly from graft donor cells, obtained 360 days after TCRalphabeta/CD19-depleted stem cell transplant. CDR3 sequence reads: CASSQDLWGGTQYF. The CDR3 DNA is TGCGCCAGCAGCCAAGATCTCTGGGGCGGTACGCAGTATTTT.